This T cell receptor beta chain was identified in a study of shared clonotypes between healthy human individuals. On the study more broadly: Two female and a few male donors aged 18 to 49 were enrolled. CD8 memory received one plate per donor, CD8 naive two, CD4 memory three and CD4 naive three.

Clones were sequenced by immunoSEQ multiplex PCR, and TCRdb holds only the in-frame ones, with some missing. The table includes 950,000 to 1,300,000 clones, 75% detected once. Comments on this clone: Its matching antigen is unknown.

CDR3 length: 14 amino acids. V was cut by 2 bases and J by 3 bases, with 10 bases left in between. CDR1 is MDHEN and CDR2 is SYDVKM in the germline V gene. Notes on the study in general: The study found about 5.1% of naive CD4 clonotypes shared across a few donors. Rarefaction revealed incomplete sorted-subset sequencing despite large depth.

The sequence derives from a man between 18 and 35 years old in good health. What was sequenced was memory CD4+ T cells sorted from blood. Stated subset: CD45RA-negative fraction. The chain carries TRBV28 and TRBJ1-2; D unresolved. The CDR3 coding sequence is TGTGCCAGCAGTTTAAGCGTCAAATACTATGGCTACACCTTC. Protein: CASSLSVKYYGYTF.